Given below is one T cell receptor beta chain in context. Its specificity is not known. TCRdb re-called the reads with MiXCR, one entry per CDR3 protein. The sample carries 300,000 or so distinct CDR3 sequences, 20% to 25% recorded once. This entry comes from a study of T cell repertoires in cytomegalovirus infection. Background on the study: CMV epitopes, recently identified HLA-C-restricted and well-studied HLA-B-restricted, were used. Shared public TCR beta signatures pointed to both CMV infection and a matching HLA type.

Broader study findings: Of the TCR beta families, the public ones yielded a cumulative frequency that identified carriers of CMV plus the relevant HLA. CMV-specific HLA-C-restricted TCR beta clonotypes dominated the ex vivo response.

The CDR3 spans 16 residues. The germline V gene has CDR1 SGHRS and CDR2 YFSETQ. Trimming took 1 base from V and 0 from J, leaving 11 bases between them. The V call is TRBV5-1, the J call TRBJ2-1; no clear D. This sample comprised cultured PBMCs, obtained from culture after CMV antigen stimulation. This clonotype originated in a human donor in good health (CMV status not recorded). Some clones in this sample may be carry-over from other donors' samples. CDR3 bases: TGCGCCAGCAGCTTGCTGGCGGCAGCCTCCTACAATGAGCAGTTCTTC. Translating it yields CASSLLAAASYNEQFF. Together with reference TRBV5-1 and TRBJ2-1, the CDR3 gives the full variable domain: KAGVTQTPRYLIKTRGQQVTLSCSPISGHRSVSWYQQTPGQGLQFLFEYFSETQRNKGNFPGRFSGRQFSNSRSEMNVSTLELGDSALYLCASSLLAAASYNEQFFGPGTRLTVL.